This T cell receptor (beta chain) derives from a study of cytomegalovirus exposure and HLA in healthy donors. Overall study: Later, an analysis reported that the approximately 120 validation repertoires had used the same platform as the approximately 720 first-cohort repertoires. Study observations and caveats: For most TCR sequences rarity was the rule, although some public TCRs occurred in many donors. Three chains linked to CMV were shown in vitro to be specific for CMV antigens. The authors enumerated over 150 TCR beta chains as linked to cytomegalovirus.

A single count supports this clone. Its specificity is not known. Trimming cost V 2 bases and J 4 bases; bases outside gene matches: 7. The length of the CDR3 is 15 residues. From germline, CDR1 is MNHEY and CDR2 SVGAGI. Sequencing used immunoSEQ multiplex PCR; TCRdb keeps in-frame clones, though not all of them. The table shows about 50,000 clones, with just over 85% occurring only once. Sequenced input: PBMCs. This clonotype originated in a woman in her twenties or thirties in good health and CMV-seronegative. V usage is TRBV6-5 and J usage is TRBJ1-2, with TRBD1 identical over 7 bases. CDR3 coding DNA: TGTGCCAGCAGTTACGGTGAGGGGGCCGTCTATGGCTACACCTTC. It codes for CASSYGEGAVYGYTF.